This T cell receptor beta chain emerged from a study of OX40 agonist ivuxolimab in advanced cancers. Looking at the study overall: Patients in the trial were receiving intravenous ivuxolimab every 2 weeks, at doses of 0.01 to 10 mg/kg. Those enrolled were about 82% male, with a mean age of around 58 years and ages from about 20 to 80. Study results and limitations: Some nonresponders likewise displayed low normalized T-cell clonal expansion.

Trimming removed 7 bases from V and 5 bases from J, with 12 bases in between. The V gene's germline CDR1 is SGHRS and CDR2 YFSETQ. CDR3 length equals 12 residues. The table came from immunoSEQ multiplex PCR; TCRdb's copy has only in-frame clones and leaves some out. This sample yields over 80,000 clones, of which about 84% are seen a single time; approximately 5.5% belongs to the top ten. Details on this clone: Its target is unknown.

Sequencing used CD4+ or CD8+ T cells sorted from blood, obtained in a trial of the OX40 agonist ivuxolimab. The chain links TRBV5-1 to TRBJ2-5, with D maybe TRBD1 (6 bases). This clonotype was sampled from an adult with an advanced solid tumor such as melanoma, head and neck, liver or kidney cancer. The CDR3 reads CASGGLRETQYF. The CDR3 nucleotides are TGCGCCAGCGGGGGCCTCAGGGAGACCCAGTACTTC.